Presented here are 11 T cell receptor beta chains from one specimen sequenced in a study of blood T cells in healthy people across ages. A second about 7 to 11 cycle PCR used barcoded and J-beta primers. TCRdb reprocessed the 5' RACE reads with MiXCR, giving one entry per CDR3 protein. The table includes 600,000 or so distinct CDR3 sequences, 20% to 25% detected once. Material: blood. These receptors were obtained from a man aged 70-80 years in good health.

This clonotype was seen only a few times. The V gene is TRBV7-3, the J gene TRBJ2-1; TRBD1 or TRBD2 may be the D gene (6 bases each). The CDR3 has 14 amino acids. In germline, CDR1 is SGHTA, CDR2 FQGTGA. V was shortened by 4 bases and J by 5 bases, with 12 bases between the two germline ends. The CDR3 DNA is TGTGCCAGCAGCTCAACAGGGACTGACAATGAGCAGTTCTTC. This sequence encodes CASSSTGTDNEQFF.

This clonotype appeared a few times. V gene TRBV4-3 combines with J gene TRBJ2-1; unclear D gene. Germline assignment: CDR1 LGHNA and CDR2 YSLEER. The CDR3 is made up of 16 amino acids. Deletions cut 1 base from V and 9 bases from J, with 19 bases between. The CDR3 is CASSQGRVAPVGEQFF. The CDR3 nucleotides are TGCGCCAGCAGCCAAGGTCGGGTCGCCCCCGTTGGTGAGCAGTTCTTC.

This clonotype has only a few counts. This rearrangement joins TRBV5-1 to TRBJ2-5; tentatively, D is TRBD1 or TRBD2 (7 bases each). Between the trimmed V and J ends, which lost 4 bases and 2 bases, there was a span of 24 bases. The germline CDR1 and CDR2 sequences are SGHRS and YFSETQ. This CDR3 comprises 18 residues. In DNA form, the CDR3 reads TGCGCCAGCAGCCTCCTAAAGGGAGGGGGCCGACTTCAAGAGACCCAGTACTTC. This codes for CASSLLKGGGRLQETQYF.

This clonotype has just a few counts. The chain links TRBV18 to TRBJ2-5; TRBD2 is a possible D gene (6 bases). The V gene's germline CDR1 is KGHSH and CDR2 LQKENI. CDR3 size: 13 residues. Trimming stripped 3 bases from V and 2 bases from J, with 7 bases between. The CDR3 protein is CASSPREQETQYF. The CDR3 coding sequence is TGTGCCAGCTCACCCCGGGAGCAAGAGACCCAGTACTTC. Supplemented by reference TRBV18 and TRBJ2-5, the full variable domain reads NAGVMQNPRHLVRRRGQEARLRCSPMKGHSHVYWYRQLPEEGLKFMVYLQKENIIDESGMPKERFSAEFPKEGPSILRIQQVVRGDSAAYFCASSPREQETQYFGPGTRLLVL.

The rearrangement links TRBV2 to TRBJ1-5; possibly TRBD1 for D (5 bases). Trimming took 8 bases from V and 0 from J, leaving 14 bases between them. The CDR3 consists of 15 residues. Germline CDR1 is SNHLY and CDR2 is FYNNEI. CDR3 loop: CASRAGGNSNQPQHF. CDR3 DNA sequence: TGTGCCAGCCGGGCGGGGGGAAATAGCAATCAGCCCCAGCATTTT.

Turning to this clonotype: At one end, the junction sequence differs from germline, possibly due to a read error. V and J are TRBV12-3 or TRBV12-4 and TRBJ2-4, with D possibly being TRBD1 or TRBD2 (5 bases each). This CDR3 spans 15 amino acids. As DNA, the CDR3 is TGTGCCAACAGTTTAGTGGGGACAGCCAAAAACATTCAGTACTTC. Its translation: CANSLVGTAKNIQYF.

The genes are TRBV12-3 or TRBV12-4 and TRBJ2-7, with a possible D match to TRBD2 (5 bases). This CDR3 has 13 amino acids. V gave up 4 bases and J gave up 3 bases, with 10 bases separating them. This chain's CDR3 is CASSSSTSYEQYF. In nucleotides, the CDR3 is TGTGCCAGCAGTTCCAGCACTAGCTACGAGCAGTACTTC.

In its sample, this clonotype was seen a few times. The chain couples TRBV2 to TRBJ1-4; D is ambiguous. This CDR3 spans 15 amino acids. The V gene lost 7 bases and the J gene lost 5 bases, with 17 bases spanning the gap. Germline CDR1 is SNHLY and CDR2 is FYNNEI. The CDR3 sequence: CASTRGFGQNEKLFF. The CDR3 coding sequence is TGTGCCAGCACCCGAGGCTTTGGGCAGAATGAAAAACTGTTTTTT. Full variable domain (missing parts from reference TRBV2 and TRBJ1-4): EPEVTQTPSHQVTQMGQEVILRCVPISNHLYFYWYRQILGQKVEFLVSFYNNEISEKSEIFDDQFSVERPDGSNFTLKIRSTKLEDSAMYFCASTRGFGQNEKLFFGSGTQLSVL.

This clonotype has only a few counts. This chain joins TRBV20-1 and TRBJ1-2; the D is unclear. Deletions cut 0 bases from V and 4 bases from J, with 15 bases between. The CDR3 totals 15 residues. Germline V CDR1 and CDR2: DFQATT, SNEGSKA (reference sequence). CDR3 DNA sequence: TGCAGTGCTAGAGATCTTGTCAAACCCTCCTATGGCTACACCTTC. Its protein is CSARDLVKPSYGYTF.

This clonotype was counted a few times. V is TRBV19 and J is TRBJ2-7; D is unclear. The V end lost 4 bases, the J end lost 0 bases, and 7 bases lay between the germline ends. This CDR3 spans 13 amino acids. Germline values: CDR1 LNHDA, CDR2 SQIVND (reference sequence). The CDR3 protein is CASSSGFSYEQYF. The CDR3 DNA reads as TGTGCCAGTAGTAGCGGATTCTCCTACGAGCAGTACTTC.

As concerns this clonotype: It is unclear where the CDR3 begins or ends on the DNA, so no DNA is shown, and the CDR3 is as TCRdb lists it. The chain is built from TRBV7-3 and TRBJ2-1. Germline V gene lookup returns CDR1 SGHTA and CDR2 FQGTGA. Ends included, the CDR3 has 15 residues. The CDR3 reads CASSTSFSSYNEQFF.